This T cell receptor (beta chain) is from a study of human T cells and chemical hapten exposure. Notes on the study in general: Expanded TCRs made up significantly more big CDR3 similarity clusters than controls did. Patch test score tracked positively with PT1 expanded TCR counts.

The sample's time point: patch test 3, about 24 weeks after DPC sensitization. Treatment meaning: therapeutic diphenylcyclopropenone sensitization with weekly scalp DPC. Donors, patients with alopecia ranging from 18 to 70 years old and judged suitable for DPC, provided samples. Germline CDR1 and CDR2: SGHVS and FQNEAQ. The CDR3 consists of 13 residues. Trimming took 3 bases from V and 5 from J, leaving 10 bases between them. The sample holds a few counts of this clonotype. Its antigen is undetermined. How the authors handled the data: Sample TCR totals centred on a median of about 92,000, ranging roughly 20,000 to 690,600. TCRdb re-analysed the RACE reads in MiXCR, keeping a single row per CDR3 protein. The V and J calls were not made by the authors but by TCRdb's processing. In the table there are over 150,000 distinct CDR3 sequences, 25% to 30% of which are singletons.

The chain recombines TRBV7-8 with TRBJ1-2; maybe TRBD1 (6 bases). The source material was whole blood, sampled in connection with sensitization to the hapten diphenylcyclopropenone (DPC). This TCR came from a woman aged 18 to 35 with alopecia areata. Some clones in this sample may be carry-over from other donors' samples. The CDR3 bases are TGTGCCAGCAGCTTGGACAGTGATTATGGCTACACCTTC. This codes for CASSLDSDYGYTF. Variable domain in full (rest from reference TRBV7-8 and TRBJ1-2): GAGVSQSPRYKVAKRGQDVALRCDPISGHVSLFWYQQALGQGPEFLTYFQNEAQLDKSGLPSDRFFAERPEGSVSTLKIQRTQQEDSAVYLCASSLDSDYGYTFGSGTRLTVV.